Listed here is a single T cell receptor (beta chain). This specimen belongs to a study of shared T cell receptors in the human thymus. Here immunoSEQ multiplex PCR was the method, and the copy in TCRdb shows in-frame clones only, minus some. This sample has approximately 660,000 clones, with approximately 88% found just once. The germline gives CDR1 SNHLY, CDR2 FYNNEI. The CDR3 totals 14 residues. V dropped 7 bases and J dropped 1; count of bases not matched to a gene: 4. These sequences were also reported in another study, on human thymus T cells. That study adds: Having surgery to correct congenital heart defects, healthy Finnish infants acted as the donors. Resections that were taken during corrective heart surgery supplied the thymus tissue. An apparent bias in V and J gene usage was seen in thymic and blood repertoires. Thymic repertoires from unrelated individuals overlapped highly, related research reported.

Sample: thymocytes. The gene calls are TRBV2 and TRBJ1-3; TRBD1 matches 7 bases. The receptor comes from a boy under two years old with a congenital heart defect. The CDR3, as DNA: TGTGCCAGCAAGGGACAGCAATCTGGAAACACCATATATTTT. This gives the protein CASKGQQSGNTIYF.